The 8 T cell receptor beta chains listed next were all sequenced from one sample in a study of OX40 agonist ivuxolimab in advanced cancers. Using immunoSEQ multiplex PCR, the repertoire was profiled, and TCRdb retains in-frame clones only, with some absent. The table lists some 79,000 clones, about 90% of them singletons. The sample in question was CD4+ or CD8+ T cells sorted from blood, obtained in a trial of the OX40 agonist ivuxolimab. The receptors were gathered from an adult with an advanced solid tumor such as melanoma, head and neck, liver or kidney cancer.

CDR3 DNA: TGTGCCAGCAGTACCTCGGGGACCTACGAGCAGTACTTC. This translates into CASSTSGTYEQYF. This sequence joins TRBV6-6 and TRBJ2-7; maybe TRBD2 (5 bases). The CDR3 spans 13 residues. Germline V gene data show CDR1 as MNHNY and CDR2 as SVGAGI (reference sequence). Trimming took off 5 bases at V and 2 bases at J, with 10 bases between the two ends.

The chain carries TRBV10-3 and TRBJ2-1; TRBD2 agrees at 8 bases. Germline trimming cut 5 bases from V and 6 bases from J; bases unmatched to any gene: 6. Per germline, CDR1 ENHRY and CDR2 SYGVKD. The CDR3 is 14 residues long. The CDR3 spells CAISSGRNANEQFF. The CDR3 nucleotides are TGTGCCATCAGTAGCGGGAGAAACGCCAATGAGCAGTTCTTC.

In nucleotides, the CDR3 is TGCGCCAGCAGCTTGGATCCAGGGCCAGAGACCCAGTACTTC. This sequence encodes CASSLDPGPETQYF. V gene TRBV5-1 combines with J gene TRBJ2-5; D may be TRBD1 (5 bases). The V end was cut by 0 bases, the J end by 4 bases, with 10 bases between. CDR1 is SGHRS, CDR2 YFSETQ, per germline. CDR3 length: 14 residues.

This chain joins TRBV15 and TRBJ2-5; a possible D gene is TRBD2 (6 bases). The CDR3 consists of 14 residues. The germline V gene has CDR1 LNHNV and CDR2 YYDKDF (reference sequence). The ends were cut back, 4 bases at V and 5 bases at J, with 14 bases in the middle. The CDR3 coding sequence is TGTGCCACCAGCATCATGGTACTAGCTGAGACCCAGTACTTC. As protein: CATSIMVLAETQYF.

J is TRBJ2-1 and V is TRBV29-1, with D unclear. The V end was cut by 6 bases, the J end by 10 bases, with 10 bases between. Germline V gene lookup returns CDR1 SQVTM and CDR2 ANQGSEA. The CDR3 totals 10 residues. The CDR3 sequence: CSVDLEEQFF. CDR3 bases: TGCAGCGTAGACCTAGAAGAGCAGTTCTTC.

This rearrangement joins TRBV4-1 to TRBJ2-1; weak D call: TRBD2 (7 bases). Germline values: CDR1 MGHRA, CDR2 YSYEKL. V lost 5 bases, J lost 5 bases, and 22 bases lay in between. The CDR3 extends over 17 amino acids. CDR3 nucleotides: TGCGCCAGCAGCAAGGCCGCGGGGGCTGCAACGCACAATGAGCAGTTCTTC. Translating gives CASSKAAGAATHNEQFF.

The genes are TRBV19 and TRBJ2-6, with no clear D. The CDR3 covers 14 residues. V lost 7 bases and J lost 4, with 11 bases in between. Germline V gives CDR1 LNHDA, CDR2 SQIVND (reference sequence). CDR3 in amino acids: CASTAIEGANVLTF. The CDR3 coding sequence is TGTGCCAGTACGGCGATAGAAGGGGCCAACGTCCTGACTTTC.

The J gene is TRBJ1-5, the V gene TRBV7-2; D uncertain. The CDR3 runs 11 residues. Germline CDR1 SGHTA, CDR2 FQGNSA. V shed 4 bases and J shed 11 bases, with 9 bases lying between them. CDR3 region: CASSSGNSQHF. CDR3 nucleotide sequence: TGTGCCAGCAGCTCCGGCAATTCCCAGCATTTT.